The sequence of this TCR beta chain was determined in a study of CD8 T cells in ankylosing spondylitis. Findings and limits, study-wide: Clones that were linked to disease were CD8+ and were relatively rare in peripheral blood. According to the report, clones linked to the disease were significantly enriched in matched synovial fluid samples taken from ankylosing spondylitis patients. Past studies reported some motif variants in reactive arthritis synovial fluid and blood.

TCRdb fed the 5' RACE reads into MiXCR, producing one record per CDR3 protein. The sample contains some 90,000 distinct CDR3 sequences, around 30% of which appear only once. J was trimmed by 3 bases and V by 6 bases; bases with no gene match: 5. Germline V CDR1 and CDR2: DFQATT, SNEGSKA (reference sequence). There are 13 residues in the CDR3. On this clonotype itself: Its antigen is still unknown.

The V gene is TRBV20-1, the J gene TRBJ2-3; 8 positions agree with TRBD1. The sequencing input was blood, either unsorted or a sorted T cell fraction (not recorded which). The receptor's source is a male donor with ankylosing spondylitis or in good health (not recorded which). CDR3 sequence reads: CSARQGLTDTQYF. CDR3 sequence (DNA): TGCAGTGCCAGACAGGGGTTAACAGATACGCAGTATTTT.